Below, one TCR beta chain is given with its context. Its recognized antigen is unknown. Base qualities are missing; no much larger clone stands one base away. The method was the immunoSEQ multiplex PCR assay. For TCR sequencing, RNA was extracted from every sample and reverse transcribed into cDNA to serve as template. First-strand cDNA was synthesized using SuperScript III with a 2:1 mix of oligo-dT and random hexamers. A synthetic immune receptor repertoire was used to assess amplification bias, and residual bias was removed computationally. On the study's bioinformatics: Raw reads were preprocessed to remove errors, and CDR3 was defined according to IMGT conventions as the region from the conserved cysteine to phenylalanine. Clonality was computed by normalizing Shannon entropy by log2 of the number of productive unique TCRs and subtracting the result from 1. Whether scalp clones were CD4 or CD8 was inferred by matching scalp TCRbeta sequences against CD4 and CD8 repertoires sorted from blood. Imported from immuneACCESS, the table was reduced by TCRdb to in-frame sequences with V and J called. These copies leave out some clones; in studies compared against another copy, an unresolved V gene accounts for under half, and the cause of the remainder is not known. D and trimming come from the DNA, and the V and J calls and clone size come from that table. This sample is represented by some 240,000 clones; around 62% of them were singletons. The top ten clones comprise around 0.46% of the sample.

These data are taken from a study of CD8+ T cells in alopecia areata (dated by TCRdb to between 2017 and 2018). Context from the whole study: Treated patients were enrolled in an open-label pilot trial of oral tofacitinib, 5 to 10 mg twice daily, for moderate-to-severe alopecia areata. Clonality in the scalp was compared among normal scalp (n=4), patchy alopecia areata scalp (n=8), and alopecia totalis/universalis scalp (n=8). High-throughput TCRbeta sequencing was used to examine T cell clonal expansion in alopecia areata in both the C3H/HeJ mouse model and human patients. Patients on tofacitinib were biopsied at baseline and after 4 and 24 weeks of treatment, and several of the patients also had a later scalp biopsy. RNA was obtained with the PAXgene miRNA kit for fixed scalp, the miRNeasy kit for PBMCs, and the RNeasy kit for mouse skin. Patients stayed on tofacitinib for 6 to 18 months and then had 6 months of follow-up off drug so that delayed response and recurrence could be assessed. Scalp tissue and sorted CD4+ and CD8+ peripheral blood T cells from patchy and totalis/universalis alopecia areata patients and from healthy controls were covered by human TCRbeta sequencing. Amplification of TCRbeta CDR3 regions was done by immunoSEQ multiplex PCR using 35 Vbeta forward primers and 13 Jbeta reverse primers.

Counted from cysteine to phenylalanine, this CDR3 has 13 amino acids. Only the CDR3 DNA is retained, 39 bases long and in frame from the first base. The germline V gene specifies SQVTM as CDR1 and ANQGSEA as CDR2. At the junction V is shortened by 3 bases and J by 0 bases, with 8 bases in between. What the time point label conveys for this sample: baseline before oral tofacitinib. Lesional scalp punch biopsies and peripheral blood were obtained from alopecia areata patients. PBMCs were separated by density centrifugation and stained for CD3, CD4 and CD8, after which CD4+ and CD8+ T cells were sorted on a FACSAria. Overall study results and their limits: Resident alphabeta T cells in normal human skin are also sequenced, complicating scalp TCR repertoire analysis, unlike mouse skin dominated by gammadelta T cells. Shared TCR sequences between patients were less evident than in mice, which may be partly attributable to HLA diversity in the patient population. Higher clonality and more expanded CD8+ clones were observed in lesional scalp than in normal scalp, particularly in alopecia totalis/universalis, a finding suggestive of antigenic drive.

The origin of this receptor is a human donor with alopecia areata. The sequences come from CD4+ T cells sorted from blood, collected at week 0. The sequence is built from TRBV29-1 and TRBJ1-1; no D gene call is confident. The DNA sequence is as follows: TGCAGCGTTGACAGCTTTATGAACACTGAAGCTTTCTTT. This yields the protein CSVDSFMNTEAFF.